Below are 25 T cell receptor beta chains sequenced from a single sample in a study of glioma-infiltrating T cells. The iRepertoire nested amplicon-rescue multiplex PCR amplified TCR alpha and beta CDR3s from RNA. TCRdb re-called the multiplex PCR reads with MiXCR, one entry per CDR3 protein. This repertoire shows 95,000 to 150,000 distinct CDR3 sequences, approximately 25% found once; its top ten account for roughly 15%. Input material: glioma tissue, nonneoplastic brain tissue, or PBMCs (not recorded which). Source of these receptors: a human donor with low-grade glioma or glioblastoma, undergoing nonglioma brain surgery, or in good health (not recorded which).

Regarding this clonotype: An end of the junction differs from the germline gene, which may be a read error. The chain is built from TRBV6-6 and TRBJ2-2; D gene ambiguous. The CDR3 length is 14 residues. CDR1 and CDR2 (germline): MNHNY, SVGAGI (reference sequence). The CDR3 here is CASGRTYSTRELFF. CDR3 bases: TGTGCCAGCGGGCGGACGTACTCCACCAGGGAGCTGTTTTTT.

In its sample, this clonotype was seen many times. This chain uses TRBV6-1 with TRBJ2-7; D gene uncertain. CDR1 MNHNS and CDR2 SASEGT come from the germline V gene. With 6 bases removed from V and 2 bases from J, the gap between germline ends came to 5 bases. The CDR3 sequence is 11 residues long. CDR3 DNA sequence: TGTGCCAGCAGAGACACCTACGAGCAGTACTTC. Protein: CASRDTYEQYF.

This clonotype was observed at least ten times. The V gene is TRBV19, the J gene TRBJ2-2; D is undetermined. V lost 9 bases and J 9 bases, leaving 11 bases between the germline ends. CDR3 length equals 11 residues. Germline V gene lookup returns CDR1 LNHDA and CDR2 SQIVND (reference sequence). CDR3 in DNA: TGTGCCAGCCGCCTGGGATGGGAGCTGTTTTTT. The encoded protein is CASRLGWELFF.

The rearrangement joins TRBV2 to TRBJ1-2; D ambiguous. The germline gives CDR1 SNHLY, CDR2 FYNNEI. V was clipped by 11 bases and J by 0 bases, with 13 bases between them. The CDR3 loop spans 13 amino acids. The CDR3, as DNA: TGTGCCCTCAGGCCGTTGACTAACTATGGCTACACCTTC. This encodes CALRPLTNYGYTF.

This clonotype was recorded at least ten times. The rearrangement joins TRBV7-6 to TRBJ2-3; D is unresolved. CDR3 size: 15 residues. Trimming removed 5 bases from V and 0 bases from J, with 12 bases in between. CDR1 is SGHVS, CDR2 FNYEAQ, per germline. CDR3 DNA sequence: TGTGCCAGCAGCCCTTTCCGGCGGAGCACAGATACGCAGTATTTT. Residues: CASSPFRRSTDTQYF.

This clonotype was seen many times. This rearrangement joins TRBV19 to TRBJ1-5; D is possibly TRBD1 (5 bases). The ends were cut back, 8 bases at V and 5 bases at J, with 19 bases in the middle. CDR1 and CDR2 from the germline V gene are LNHDA and SQIVND (reference sequence). The CDR3 length is 15 residues. The chain's CDR3 is CASEKGRRPDQPQHF. The DNA for the CDR3 is TGTGCCAGTGAAAAGGGACGGCGCCCGGATCAGCCCCAGCATTTT.

This clonotype was counted at least ten times. The rearrangement joins TRBV4-1 to TRBJ2-7, with 9 positions matching TRBD1. J lost 3 bases, V lost 0 bases, and 9 bases had no gene match. CDR1 is MGHRA, CDR2 YSYEKL, per germline. CDR3 length equals 17 residues. DNA for the CDR3: TGCGCCAGCAGCCAAGAGGGGCCGGGACAGGGATACTACGAGCAGTACTTC. Amino acid sequence: CASSQEGPGQGYYEQYF.

This clonotype showed up many times. V usage is TRBV6-1 and J usage is TRBJ2-5; TRBD1 agrees at 8 bases. CDR1 is MNHNS, CDR2 SASEGT, per germline. The junction had 5 bases not matched to a gene; V was cut back by 5 bases and J by 6 bases. The CDR3 is made up of 13 amino acids. The CDR3 DNA reads as TGTGCCAGCAGTCGCACAGGGGGGAAGACCCAGTACTTC. It yields the protein CASSRTGGKTQYF.

This clonotype was recorded many times. The rearrangement uses TRBV7-6 and TRBJ2-5, with TRBD1 as a possible D gene (6 bases). Trimming left V 1 base short and J 6 bases short, with 9 bases between. Germline loops: CDR1 SGHVS, CDR2 FNYEAQ. The CDR3 is made up of 13 amino acids. The CDR3 DNA reads TGTGCCAGCAGCTTAGACAGGGTAAAGACCCAGTACTTC. The encoded protein is CASSLDRVKTQYF.

This clonotype was detected many times. The chain carries TRBV2 and TRBJ1-6; 7 bases align to TRBD1. The trim removed 6 bases at V and 5 bases at J, leaving 10 bases unmatched. The CDR3 sequence is 16 residues long. CDR1 and CDR2 from the germline V gene are SNHLY and FYNNEI. CDR3 sequence (DNA): TGTGCCAGCAGAGACACCCGGGACAGACATAATTCACCCCTCCACTTT. Amino acids: CASRDTRDRHNSPLHF.

In its sample, this clonotype was seen many times. The J gene is TRBJ2-1, the V gene TRBV4-3; TRBD2 matches 8 bases. The CDR3 length is 15 residues. Germline assignment: CDR1 LGHNA and CDR2 YSLEER. Losses at the gene ends were 0 bases for V and 8 bases for J; bases not matched to a gene: 6. This CDR3 reads CASSQDHGRADEQFF. Here the CDR3 DNA reads TGCGCCAGCAGCCAAGATCACGGGAGGGCCGATGAGCAGTTCTTC.

This clonotype has a count of ten or more. The V gene is TRBV6-1, the J gene TRBJ2-5, with 12 nucleotides matching TRBD2. The CDR3 spans 13 residues. V gave up 6 bases and J gave up 10 bases; unmatched junction bases: 6. The germline gives CDR1 MNHNS, CDR2 SASEGT. The CDR3 coding sequence is TGTGCCAGCAGGGTCGCTAGCGGGAGGGTCCAGTACTTC. This translates into CASRVASGRVQYF.

This clonotype appeared many times. The rearrangement joins TRBV7-2 to TRBJ2-7; 7 positions match TRBD1. V gave up 0 bases and J gave up 3 bases; unmatched junction bases: 2. Germline CDR1 SGHTA, CDR2 FQGNSA. This CDR3 region has 14 residues. This chain's CDR3 is CASSLAGQRYEQYF. CDR3 sequence (DNA): TGTGCCAGCAGCTTAGCGGGACAGCGCTACGAGCAGTACTTC.

This chain links TRBV4-1 with TRBJ2-5; tentatively, D is TRBD1 (5 bases). Germline CDR1 is MGHRA and CDR2 is YSYEKL. The CDR3 consists of 16 residues. The germline V and J ends were trimmed by 4 bases and 3 bases, with 18 bases remaining between them. The CDR3 bases are TGCGCCAGCAGCCTCCCAAAGGGGCAGGGAAAAGAGACCCAGTACTTC. Protein: CASSLPKGQGKETQYF.

This clonotype was picked up many times. V gene TRBV7-2 combines with J gene TRBJ1-4; possibly TRBD1 for D (5 bases). This CDR3 region has 15 residues. Germline assignment: CDR1 SGHTA and CDR2 FQGNSA. The V end was cut by 1 base, the J end by 2 bases, with 8 bases between. CDR3 DNA sequence: TGTGCCAGCAGCTTAGTTCAGGGTACTAATGAAAAACTGTTTTTT. Its translation: CASSLVQGTNEKLFF.

Comments on this clonotype: This may be a read error: a much more frequent sequence differs by one nucleotide. The chain couples TRBV19 to TRBJ2-3; 9 bases are shared with TRBD2. The CDR3 has 16 residues. The germline V gene has CDR1 LNHDA and CDR2 SQIVND (reference sequence). CDR3 DNA sequence: TGTGCCAGTAGTAAACTGGCGGGAGGGAACACAGATACGAAGTATTTT. It is translated as CASSKLAGGNTDTKYF.

With regard to this clonotype: The conserved final phenylalanine or tryptophan is absent from the CDR3, which likely points to a read error. The V gene is TRBV16, the J gene TRBJ1-5; possible D gene TRBD1, 6 bases. The CDR3 spans 15 residues. V was trimmed by 1 base and J by 4 bases, leaving 11 bases between them. Germline V CDR1 and CDR2: KGHSY, FQNENV. Here the CDR3 reads CASSQFRGGNQPQHS. The DNA for the CDR3 is TGTGCCAGCAGCCAATTCAGGGGAGGAAATCAGCCCCAGCATTCT.

This clonotype was detected only a few times. This chain connects TRBV9 to TRBJ2-2; the D is unclear. The CDR3 totals 14 residues. V was pared by 0 bases and J by 6 bases, with 9 bases between. The V gene's germline CDR1 is SGDLS and CDR2 YYNGEE. CDR3 in DNA: TGTGCCAGCAGCGTAGACGGCGCCCCCGGGGAGCTGTTTTTT. This codes for CASSVDGAPGELFF.

This clonotype was recorded at least ten times. The rearrangement uses TRBV7-9 and TRBJ1-2; 12 bases are shared with TRBD1. The junction had 8 bases not matched to a gene; V was cut back by 5 bases and J by 1 base. The CDR3 consists of 17 residues. Germline CDR1 SEHNR, CDR2 FQNEAQ (reference sequence). The CDR3 is CASSKTGQGASNYGYTF. The CDR3 DNA is TGTGCCAGCAGCAAAACGGGACAGGGGGCGAGTAACTATGGCTACACCTTC. The full variable domain, with the rest looked up from reference TRBV7-9 and TRBJ1-2, is DTGVSQNPRHKITKRGQNVTFRCDPISEHNRLYWYRQTLGQGPEFLTYFQNEAQLEKSRLLSDRFSAERPKGSFSTLEIQRTEQGDSAMYLCASSKTGQGASNYGYTFGSGTRLTVV.

There are a few counts of this clonotype. CDR3 protein: CASSLRMAGGNEQFF. Here the CDR3 DNA reads TGTGCCAGCAGTTTAAGGATGGCGGGAGGCAATGAGCAGTTCTTC. The rearrangement uses TRBV12-3 or TRBV12-4 and TRBJ2-1; 8 nucleotides agree with TRBD2. V gave up 2 bases and J gave up 6 bases; unmatched junction bases: 6. The CDR3 is made up of 15 amino acids.

At least ten counts were recorded for this clonotype. This chain connects TRBV7-3 to TRBJ2-5, with D tentatively TRBD2 (5 bases). The V end was cut by 5 bases, the J end by 5 bases, with 18 bases between. This CDR3 has 15 amino acids. The germline gives CDR1 SGHTA, CDR2 FQGTGA. The CDR3 spells CASSPTPGSVETQYF. The CDR3 nucleotides read TGTGCCAGCAGCCCCACCCCGGGGTCGGTTGAGACCCAGTACTTC.

A note on this clonotype: With a much larger clone just one base away, this may be a read error. This sequence joins TRBV12-3 or TRBV12-4 and TRBJ1-1, with D possibly being TRBD1 (5 bases). The CDR3 is made up of 15 amino acids. Deletions cut 8 bases from V and 5 bases from J, with 21 bases between. The CDR3 loop reads CASAPRDGGRTEAFF. The CDR3 bases are TGTGCCAGCGCCCCAAGGGACGGTGGGAGAACTGAAGCTTTCTTT.

The V call is TRBV2, the J call TRBJ2-7, with D unresolved. This CDR3 has 12 residues. The V end lost 9 bases, the J end lost 7 bases, and 16 bases lay between the germline ends. Germline loops: CDR1 SNHLY, CDR2 FYNNEI. The CDR3 region has the DNA TGTGCCAGAAGCGCGTCGCCCAGAGAGCAGTACTTC. Encoded protein: CARSASPREQYF.

Many counts were recorded for this clonotype. This chain joins TRBV7-3 and TRBJ2-3; D unclear. The CDR3 sequence is 14 residues long. Germline V gene sequence: CDR1 SGHTA, CDR2 FQGTGA. V was shortened by 5 bases and J by 2 bases, with 11 bases between the two germline ends. As DNA, the CDR3 is TGTGCCAGCAGCACCACCGGCCCCACAGATACGCAGTATTTT. Translation gives CASSTTGPTDTQYF. Variable domain in full (rest from reference TRBV7-3 and TRBJ2-3): GAGVSQTPSNKVTEKGKYVELRCDPISGHTALYWYRQSLGQGPEFLIYFQGTGAADDSGLPNDRFFAVRPEGSVSTLKIQRTERGDSAVYLCASSTTGPTDTQYFGPGTRLTVL.

This clonotype showed up many times. The chain recombines TRBV4-1 with TRBJ2-5; 11 nucleotides align to TRBD2. The junction had 6 bases not matched to a gene; V was cut back by 6 bases and J by 3 bases. Germline CDR1 is MGHRA and CDR2 is YSYEKL. The length of the CDR3 is 15 residues. The DNA of the CDR3 is TGCGCCAGCAGTCTACGGGGACTAGCGGAAGAGACCCAGTACTTC. It yields the protein CASSLRGLAEETQYF.